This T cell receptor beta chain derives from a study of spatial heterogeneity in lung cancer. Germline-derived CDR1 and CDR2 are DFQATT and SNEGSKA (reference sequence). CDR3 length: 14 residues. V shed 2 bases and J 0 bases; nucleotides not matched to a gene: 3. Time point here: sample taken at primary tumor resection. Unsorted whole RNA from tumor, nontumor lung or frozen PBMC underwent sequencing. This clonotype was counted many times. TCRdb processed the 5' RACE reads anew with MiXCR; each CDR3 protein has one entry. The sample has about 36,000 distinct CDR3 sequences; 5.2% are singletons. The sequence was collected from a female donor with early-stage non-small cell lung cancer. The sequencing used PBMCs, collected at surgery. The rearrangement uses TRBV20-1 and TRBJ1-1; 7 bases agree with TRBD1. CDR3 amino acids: CSARQGGMNTEAFF. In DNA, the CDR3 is TGCAGTGCTAGACAGGGGGGGATGAACACTGAAGCTTTCTTT.